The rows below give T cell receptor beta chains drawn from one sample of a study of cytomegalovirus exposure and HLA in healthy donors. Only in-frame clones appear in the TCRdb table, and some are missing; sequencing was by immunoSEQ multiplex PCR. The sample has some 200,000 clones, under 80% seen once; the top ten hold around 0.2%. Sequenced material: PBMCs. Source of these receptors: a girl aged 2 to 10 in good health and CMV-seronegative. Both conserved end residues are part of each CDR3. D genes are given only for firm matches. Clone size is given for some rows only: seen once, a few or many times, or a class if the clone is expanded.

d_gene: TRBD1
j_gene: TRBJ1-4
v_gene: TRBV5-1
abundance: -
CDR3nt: TGCGCCAGCAGCAAGGGACAGGGACTGTTTTTT
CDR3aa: CASSKGQGLFF

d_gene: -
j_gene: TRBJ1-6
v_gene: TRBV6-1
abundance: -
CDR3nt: TGTGCCAGCAGTGAGCTAAGTAATTCACCCCTCCACTTT
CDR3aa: CASSELSNSPLHF

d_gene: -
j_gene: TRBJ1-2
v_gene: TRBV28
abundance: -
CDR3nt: TGTGCCAGCAGTTTTAATCTGGGGAGGTTCTATGGCTACACCTTC
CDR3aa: CASSFNLGRFYGYTF

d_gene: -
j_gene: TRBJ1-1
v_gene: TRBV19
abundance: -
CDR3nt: TGTGCCAGTAACCCGGGGAACACTGAAGCTTTCTTT
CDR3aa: CASNPGNTEAFF

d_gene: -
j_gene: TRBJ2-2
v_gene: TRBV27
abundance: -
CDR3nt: TGTGCCAGCACCTTGGGGGGGGGCCGAACCGGGGAGCTGTTTTTT
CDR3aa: CASTLGGGRTGELFF

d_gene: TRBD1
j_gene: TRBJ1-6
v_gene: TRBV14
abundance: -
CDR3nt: TGTGCCAGCAGCCAAGAAGGCTTCAACAGGGGGCTAGGTTCACCCCTCCACTTT
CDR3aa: CASSQEGFNRGLGSPLHF

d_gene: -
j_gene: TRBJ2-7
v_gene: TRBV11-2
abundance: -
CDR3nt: TGTGCCAGCAGCTTAGTTGCCGGGACAAGCTACGAGCAGTACTTC
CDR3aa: CASSLVAGTSYEQYF

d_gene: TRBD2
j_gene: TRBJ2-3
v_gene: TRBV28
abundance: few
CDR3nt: TGTGCCAGCAGTCCCTCTGGGTGGGGGGGGGAGGCAGATACGCAGTATTTT
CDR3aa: CASSPSGWGGEADTQYF

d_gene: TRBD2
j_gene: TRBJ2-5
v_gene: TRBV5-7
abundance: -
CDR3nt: TGTGCCAGCAGCTTGGTTAGCGGGGGGCCCCAAGAGACCCAGTACTTC
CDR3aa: CASSLVSGGPQETQYF

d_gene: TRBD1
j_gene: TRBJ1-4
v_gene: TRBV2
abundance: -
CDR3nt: TGTGCCAGCAGTTATACGGACAGGGGGAATGAAAAACTGTTTTTT
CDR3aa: CASSYTDRGNEKLFF

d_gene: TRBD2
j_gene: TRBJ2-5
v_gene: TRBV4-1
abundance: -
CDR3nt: TGCGCCAGCAGCCAAGGGACTAGGGGCGGAGAGACCCAGTACTTC
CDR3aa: CASSQGTRGGETQYF

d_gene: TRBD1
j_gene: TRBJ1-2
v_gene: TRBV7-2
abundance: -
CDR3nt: TGTGCCAGCAGCTCGACGGACAGGGGGCTTCACTCCGACACCTTC
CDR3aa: CASSSTDRGLHSDTF

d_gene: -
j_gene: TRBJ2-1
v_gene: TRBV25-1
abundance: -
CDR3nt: TGTGCCAGCAGTGTTCTAGCTCCGTACAATGAGCAGTTCTTC
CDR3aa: CASSVLAPYNEQFF

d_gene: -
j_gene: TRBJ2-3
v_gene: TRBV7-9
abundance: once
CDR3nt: TGTGCCAGCAGCCCCGGAAATGTCGCGGGGGCCACAGATACGCAGTATTTT
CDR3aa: CASSPGNVAGATDTQYF

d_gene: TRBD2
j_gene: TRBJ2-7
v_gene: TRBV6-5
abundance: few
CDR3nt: TGTGCCAGCAAAGGGACTATGTCCTACGAGCAGTACTTC
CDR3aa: CASKGTMSYEQYF

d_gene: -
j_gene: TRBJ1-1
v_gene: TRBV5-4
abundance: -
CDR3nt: TGTGCCAGCAGCTTGATTGGGGCCGCGAACACTGAAGCTTTCTTT
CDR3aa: CASSLIGAANTEAFF

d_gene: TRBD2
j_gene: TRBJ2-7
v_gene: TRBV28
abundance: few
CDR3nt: TGTGCCAGCAGTTCCTCAGCGGGGGGTTTGACCTACGAGCAGTACTTC
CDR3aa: CASSSSAGGLTYEQYF

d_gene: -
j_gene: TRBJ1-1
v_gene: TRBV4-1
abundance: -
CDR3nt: TGCGCCAGCAGCCGGAACGACAGGAACACTGAAGCTTTCTTT
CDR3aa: CASSRNDRNTEAFF

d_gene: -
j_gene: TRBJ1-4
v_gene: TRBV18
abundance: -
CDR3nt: TGTGCCAGCTCAGGAGGTTACCTTGGCGAAAAACTGTTTTTT
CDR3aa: CASSGGYLGEKLFF

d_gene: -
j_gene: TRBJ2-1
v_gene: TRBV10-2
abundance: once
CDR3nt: TGCGCCACCGGGAGGACAGTAAGCTACAATGAGCAGTTCTTC
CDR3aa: CATGRTVSYNEQFF

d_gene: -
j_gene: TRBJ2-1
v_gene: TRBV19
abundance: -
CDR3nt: TGTGCCAGTAGTACCGGGAAGCTGAGAGTAAGGCACAATGAGCAGTTCTTC
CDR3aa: CASSTGKLRVRHNEQFF

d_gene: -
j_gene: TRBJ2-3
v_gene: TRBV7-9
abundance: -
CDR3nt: TGTGCCAGCAGCTTTGGACTCACAGATACGCAGTATTTT
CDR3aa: CASSFGLTDTQYF

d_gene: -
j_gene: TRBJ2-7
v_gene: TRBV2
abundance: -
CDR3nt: TGTGCCAGCAGTCCGGACAGTCCCAGTTACGAGCAGTACTTC
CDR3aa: CASSPDSPSYEQYF

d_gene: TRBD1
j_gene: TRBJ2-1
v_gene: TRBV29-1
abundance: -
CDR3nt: TGCAGCGCAGGGACAGGAACCCTTGGTGAGCAGTTCTTC
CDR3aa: CSAGTGTLGEQFF

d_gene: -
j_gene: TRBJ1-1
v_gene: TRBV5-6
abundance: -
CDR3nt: TGTGCCAGCAGCTGGGGACTCCAGGCCTCGGGCACTGAAGCTTTCTTT
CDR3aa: CASSWGLQASGTEAFF

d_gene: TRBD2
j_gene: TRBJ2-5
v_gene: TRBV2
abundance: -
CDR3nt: TGTGCCAGCAGTGGGTTAGCGGGTTCCCAAGAGACCCAGTACTTC
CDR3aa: CASSGLAGSQETQYF

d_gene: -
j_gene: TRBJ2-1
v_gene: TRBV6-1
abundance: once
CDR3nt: TGTGCCAGCAGTGAATCCGGTAGCCGGAACAATGAGCAGTTCTTC
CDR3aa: CASSESGSRNNEQFF

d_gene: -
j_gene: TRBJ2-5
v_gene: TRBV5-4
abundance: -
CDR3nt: TGTGCCAGCAGCCTACCGGGACTTCAAGAGACCCAGTACTTC
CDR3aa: CASSLPGLQETQYF